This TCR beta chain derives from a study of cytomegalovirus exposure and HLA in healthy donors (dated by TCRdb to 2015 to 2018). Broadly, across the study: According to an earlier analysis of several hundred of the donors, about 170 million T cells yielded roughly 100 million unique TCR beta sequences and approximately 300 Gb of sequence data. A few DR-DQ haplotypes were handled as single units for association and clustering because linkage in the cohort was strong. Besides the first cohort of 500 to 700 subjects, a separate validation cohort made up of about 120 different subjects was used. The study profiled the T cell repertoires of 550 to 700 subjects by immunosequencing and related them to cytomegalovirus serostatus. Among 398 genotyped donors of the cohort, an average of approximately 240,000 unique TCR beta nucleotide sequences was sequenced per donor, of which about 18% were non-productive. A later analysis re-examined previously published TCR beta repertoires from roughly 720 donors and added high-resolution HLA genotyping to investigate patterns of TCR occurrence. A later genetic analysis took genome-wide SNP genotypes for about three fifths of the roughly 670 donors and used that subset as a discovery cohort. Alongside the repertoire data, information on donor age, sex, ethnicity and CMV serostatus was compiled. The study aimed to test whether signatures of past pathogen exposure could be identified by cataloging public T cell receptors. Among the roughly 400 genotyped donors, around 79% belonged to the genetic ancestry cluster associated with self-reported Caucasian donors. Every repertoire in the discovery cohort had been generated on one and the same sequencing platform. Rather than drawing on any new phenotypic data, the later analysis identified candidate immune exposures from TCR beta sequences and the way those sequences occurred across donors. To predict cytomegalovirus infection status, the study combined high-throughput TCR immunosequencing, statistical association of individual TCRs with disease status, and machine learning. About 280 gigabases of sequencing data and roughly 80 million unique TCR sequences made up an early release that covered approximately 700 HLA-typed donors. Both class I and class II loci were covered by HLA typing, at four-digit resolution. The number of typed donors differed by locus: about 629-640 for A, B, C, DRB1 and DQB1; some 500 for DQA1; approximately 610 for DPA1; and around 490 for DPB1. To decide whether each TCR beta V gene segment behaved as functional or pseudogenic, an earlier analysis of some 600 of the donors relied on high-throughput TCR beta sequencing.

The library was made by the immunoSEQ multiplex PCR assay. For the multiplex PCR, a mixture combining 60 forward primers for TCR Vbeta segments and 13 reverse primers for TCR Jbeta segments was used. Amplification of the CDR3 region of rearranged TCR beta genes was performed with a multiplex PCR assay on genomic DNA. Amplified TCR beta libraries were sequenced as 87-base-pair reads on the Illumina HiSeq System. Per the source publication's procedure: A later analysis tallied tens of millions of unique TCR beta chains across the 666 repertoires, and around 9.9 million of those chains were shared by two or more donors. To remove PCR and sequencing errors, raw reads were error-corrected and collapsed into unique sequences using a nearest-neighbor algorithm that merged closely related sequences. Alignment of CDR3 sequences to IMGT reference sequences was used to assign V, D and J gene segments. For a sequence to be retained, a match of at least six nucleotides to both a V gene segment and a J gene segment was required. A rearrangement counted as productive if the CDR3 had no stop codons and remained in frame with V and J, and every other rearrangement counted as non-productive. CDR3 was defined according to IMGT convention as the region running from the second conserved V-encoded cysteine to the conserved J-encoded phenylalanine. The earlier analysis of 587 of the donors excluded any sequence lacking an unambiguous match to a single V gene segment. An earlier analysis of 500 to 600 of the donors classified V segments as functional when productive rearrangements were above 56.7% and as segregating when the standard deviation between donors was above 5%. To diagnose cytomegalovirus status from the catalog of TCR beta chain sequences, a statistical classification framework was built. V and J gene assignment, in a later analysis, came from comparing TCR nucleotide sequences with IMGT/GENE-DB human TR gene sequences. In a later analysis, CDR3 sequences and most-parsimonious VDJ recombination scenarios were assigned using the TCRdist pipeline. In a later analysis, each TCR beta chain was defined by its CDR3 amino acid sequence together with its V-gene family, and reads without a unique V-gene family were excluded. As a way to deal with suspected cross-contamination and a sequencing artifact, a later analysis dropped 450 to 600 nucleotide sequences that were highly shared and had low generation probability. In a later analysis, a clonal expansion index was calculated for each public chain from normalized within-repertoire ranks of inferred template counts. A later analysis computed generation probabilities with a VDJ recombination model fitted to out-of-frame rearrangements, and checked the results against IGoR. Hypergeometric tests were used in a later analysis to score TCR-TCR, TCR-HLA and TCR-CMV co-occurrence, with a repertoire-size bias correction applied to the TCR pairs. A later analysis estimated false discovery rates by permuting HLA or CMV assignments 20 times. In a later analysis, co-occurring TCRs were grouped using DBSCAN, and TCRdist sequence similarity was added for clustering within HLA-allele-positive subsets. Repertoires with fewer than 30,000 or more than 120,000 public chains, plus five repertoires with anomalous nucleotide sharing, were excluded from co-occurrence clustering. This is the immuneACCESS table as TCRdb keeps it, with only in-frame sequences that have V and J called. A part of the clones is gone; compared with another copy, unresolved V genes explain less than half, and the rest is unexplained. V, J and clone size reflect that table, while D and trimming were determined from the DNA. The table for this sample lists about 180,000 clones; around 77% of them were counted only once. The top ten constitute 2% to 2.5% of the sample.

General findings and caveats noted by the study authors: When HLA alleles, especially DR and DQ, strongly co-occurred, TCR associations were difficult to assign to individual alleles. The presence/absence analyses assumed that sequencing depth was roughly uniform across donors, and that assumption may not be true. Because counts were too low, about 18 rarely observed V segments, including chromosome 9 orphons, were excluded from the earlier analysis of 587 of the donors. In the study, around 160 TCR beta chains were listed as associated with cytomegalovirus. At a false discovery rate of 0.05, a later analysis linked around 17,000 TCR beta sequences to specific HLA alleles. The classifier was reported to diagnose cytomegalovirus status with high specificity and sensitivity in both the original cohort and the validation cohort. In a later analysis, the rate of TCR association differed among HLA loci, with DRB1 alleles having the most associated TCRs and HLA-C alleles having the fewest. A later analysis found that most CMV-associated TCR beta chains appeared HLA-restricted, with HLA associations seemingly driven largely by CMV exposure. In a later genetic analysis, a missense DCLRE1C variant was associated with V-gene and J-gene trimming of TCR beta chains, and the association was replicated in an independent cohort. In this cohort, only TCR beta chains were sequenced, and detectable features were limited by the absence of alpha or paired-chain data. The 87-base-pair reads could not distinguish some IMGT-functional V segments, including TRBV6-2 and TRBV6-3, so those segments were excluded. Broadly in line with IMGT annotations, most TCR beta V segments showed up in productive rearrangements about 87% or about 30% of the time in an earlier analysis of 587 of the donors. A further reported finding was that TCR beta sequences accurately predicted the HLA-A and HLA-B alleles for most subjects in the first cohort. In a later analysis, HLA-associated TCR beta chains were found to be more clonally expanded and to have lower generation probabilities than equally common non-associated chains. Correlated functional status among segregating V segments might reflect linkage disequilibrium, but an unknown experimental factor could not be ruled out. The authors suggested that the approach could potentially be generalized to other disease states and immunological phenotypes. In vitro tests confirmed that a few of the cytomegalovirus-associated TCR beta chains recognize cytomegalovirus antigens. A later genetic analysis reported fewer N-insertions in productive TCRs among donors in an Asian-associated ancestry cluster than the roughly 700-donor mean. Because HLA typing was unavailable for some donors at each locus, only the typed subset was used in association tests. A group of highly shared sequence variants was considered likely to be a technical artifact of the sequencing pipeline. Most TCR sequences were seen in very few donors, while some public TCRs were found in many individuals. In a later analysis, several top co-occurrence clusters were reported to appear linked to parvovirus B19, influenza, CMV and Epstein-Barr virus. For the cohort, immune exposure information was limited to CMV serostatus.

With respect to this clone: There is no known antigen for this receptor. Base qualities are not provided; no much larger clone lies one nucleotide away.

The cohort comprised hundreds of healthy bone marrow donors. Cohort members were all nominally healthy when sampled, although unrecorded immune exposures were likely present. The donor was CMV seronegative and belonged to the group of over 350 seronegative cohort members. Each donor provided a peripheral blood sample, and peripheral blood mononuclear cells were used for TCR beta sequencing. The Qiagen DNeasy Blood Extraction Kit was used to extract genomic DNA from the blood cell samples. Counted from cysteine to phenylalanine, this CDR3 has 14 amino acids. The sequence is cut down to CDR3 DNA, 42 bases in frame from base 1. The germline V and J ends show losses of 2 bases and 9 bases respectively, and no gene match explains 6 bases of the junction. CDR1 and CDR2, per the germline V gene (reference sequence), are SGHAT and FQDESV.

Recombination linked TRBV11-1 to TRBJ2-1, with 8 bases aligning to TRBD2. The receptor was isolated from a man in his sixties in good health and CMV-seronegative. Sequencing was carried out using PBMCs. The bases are TGTGCCAGCAGCTTAATGCTAGCGGGCGGTGAGCAGTTCTTC. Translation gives CASSLMLAGGEQFF.